This TCR beta chain was captured in a study of blood T cell repertoires in COVID-19. The CDR3 is 16 amino acids. V shed 3 bases, J shed 3 bases, and the junction held 2 bases outside the gene matches. In germline, CDR1 is SGDLS, CDR2 YYNGEE. This table comes from immunoSEQ multiplex PCR, and its TCRdb copy is limited to in-frame clones, with some not included. There are 150,000 to 200,000 clones in the sample; 82% occur only once, and about 8.4% lies in the top ten. This chain uses TRBV9 with TRBJ2-3; 15 bases line up with TRBD2. This TCR derives from a woman in her 70s with acute or convalescent COVID-19. Sequenced material: peripheral blood. In DNA form, the CDR3 reads TGTGCCAGCAGCGCTGGGACTAGCGGGGGGACAGATACGCAGTATTTT. It encodes CASSAGTSGGTDTQYF.